One T cell receptor (beta chain) is described in this entry. PCR used 60 Vbeta primers and 13 Jbeta primers. The assay was immunoSEQ multiplex PCR, and TCRdb's table has in-frame clones only and misses some. The sample totals 40,000 to 50,000 clones. The sample comes from a study of cytomegalovirus exposure and HLA in healthy donors. Sequencing was done on a sample of PBMCs. This receptor was obtained from a woman aged 25 to 39 in good health and CMV-seronegative.

The CDR3 coding sequence is TGTGCCAGCAGTGAGCCCGGGACAGGGGTCTATGGCTACACCTTC. Amino acids: CASSEPGTGVYGYTF. The rearrangement links TRBV25-1 to TRBJ1-2; 10 nucleotides agree with TRBD1. CDR3 length equals 15 residues. Trimming took 3 bases from V and 4 from J; bases not matched to a gene: 5. CDR1 is MGHDK, CDR2 SYGVNS, per germline.